This T cell receptor beta chain stems from a study of brain T cells in children with intractable seizures. Broader study findings: Only CDR3 sequence similarity suggested viral specificity, without known HCMV serostatus.

Worth noting for this clone: Its antigen is not identified.

Assay: immunoSEQ multiplex PCR; the TCRdb copy retains only in-frame clones and omits some. Of 340,000 or so clones in the sample, 93% were seen once. Germline loops: CDR1 SGHNT, CDR2 YYREEE (reference sequence). The V gene lost 2 bases and the J gene lost 1 base, with 11 bases spanning the gap. This CDR3 is built from 15 residues. The time point was: blood from clinic visit 5 months post-surgery; TSC patient then seizure free. Only cases whose brain tissue showed the highest T cell transcript signatures were sequenced. Patients received at least one anti-epileptic drug before surgery. The gene calls are TRBV5-4 and TRBJ2-3, with TRBD2 as a possible D gene (6 bases). This receptor was obtained from a boy less than two years old with tuberous sclerosis and intractable seizures. Sequences were derived from peripheral blood, sampled roughly 5 months after surgery. The CDR3 here is CASSLGGAGTDTQYF. CDR3 nucleotide sequence: TGTGCCAGCAGCTTAGGAGGGGCGGGCACAGATACGCAGTATTTT.